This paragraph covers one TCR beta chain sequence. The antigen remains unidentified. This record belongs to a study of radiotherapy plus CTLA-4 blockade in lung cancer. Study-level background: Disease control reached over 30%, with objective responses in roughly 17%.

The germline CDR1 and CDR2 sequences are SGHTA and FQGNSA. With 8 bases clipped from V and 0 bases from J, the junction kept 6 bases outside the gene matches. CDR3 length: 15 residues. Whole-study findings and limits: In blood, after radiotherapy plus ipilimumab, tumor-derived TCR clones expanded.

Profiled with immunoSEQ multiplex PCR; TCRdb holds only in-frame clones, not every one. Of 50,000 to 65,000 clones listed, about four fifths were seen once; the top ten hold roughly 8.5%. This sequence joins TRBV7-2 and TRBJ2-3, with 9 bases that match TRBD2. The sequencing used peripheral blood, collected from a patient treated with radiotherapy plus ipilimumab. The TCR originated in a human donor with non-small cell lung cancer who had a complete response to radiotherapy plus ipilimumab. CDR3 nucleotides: TGTGCCAGCTGTTCTAGCGGGACTAGCACAGATACGCAGTATTTT. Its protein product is CASCSSGTSTDTQYF.